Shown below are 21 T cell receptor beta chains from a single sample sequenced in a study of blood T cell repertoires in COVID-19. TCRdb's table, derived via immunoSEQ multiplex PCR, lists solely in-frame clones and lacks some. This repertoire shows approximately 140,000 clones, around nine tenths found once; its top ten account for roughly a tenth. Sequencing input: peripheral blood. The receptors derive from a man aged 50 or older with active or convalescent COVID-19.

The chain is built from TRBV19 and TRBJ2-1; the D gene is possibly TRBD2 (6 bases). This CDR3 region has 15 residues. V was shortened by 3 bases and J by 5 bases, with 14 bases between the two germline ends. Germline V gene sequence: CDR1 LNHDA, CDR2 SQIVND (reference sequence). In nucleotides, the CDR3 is TGTGCCAGTAGTATTAGCGGTCTCTCGGACAATGAGCAGTTCTTC. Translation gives CASSISGLSDNEQFF. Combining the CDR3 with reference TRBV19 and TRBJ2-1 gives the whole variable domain DGGITQSPKYLFRKEGQNVTLSCEQNLNHDAMYWYRQDPGQGLRLIYYSQIVNDFQKGDIAEGYSVSREKKESFPLTVTSAQKNPTAFYLCASSISGLSDNEQFFGPGTRLTVL.

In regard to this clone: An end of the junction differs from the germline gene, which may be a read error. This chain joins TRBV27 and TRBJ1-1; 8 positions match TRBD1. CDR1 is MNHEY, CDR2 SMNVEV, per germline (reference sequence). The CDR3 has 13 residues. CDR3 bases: TGTGCCAGCAGTCTCGGGACAGGCACTCAAGCTTTCTTT. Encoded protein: CASSLGTGTQAFF.

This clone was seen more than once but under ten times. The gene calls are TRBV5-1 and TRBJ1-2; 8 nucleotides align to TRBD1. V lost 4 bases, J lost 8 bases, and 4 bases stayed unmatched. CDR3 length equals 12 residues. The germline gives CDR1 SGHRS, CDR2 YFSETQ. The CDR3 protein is CASSDPGGGYTF. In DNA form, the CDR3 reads TGCGCCAGCAGCGACCCAGGGGGCGGCTACACCTTC.

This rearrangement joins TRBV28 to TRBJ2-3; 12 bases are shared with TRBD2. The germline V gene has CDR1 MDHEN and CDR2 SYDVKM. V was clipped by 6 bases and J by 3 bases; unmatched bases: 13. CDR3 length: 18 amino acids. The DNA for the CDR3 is TGTGCCAGCAGAACCTCGGCACTAGCGGGAGGTTCTACAGATACGCAGTATTTT. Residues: CASRTSALAGGSTDTQYF.

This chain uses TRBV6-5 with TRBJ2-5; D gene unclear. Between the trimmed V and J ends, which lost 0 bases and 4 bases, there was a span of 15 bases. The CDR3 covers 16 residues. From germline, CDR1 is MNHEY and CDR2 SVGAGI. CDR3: CASSYSRFSRGETQYF. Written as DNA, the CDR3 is TGTGCCAGCAGTTACTCGAGATTCTCCCGCGGAGAGACCCAGTACTTC.

The DNA of the CDR3 is TGTGCCAGCAGTTTAGAGACAGGGGCTGCCGAGCAGTACTTC. It translates to CASSLETGAAEQYF. The chain recombines TRBV28 with TRBJ2-7; 8 bases match TRBD1. V lost 2 bases to trimming and J lost 6 bases; unmatched junction nucleotides: 6. Germline V gene data show CDR1 as MDHEN and CDR2 as SYDVKM. CDR3 length equals 14 residues.

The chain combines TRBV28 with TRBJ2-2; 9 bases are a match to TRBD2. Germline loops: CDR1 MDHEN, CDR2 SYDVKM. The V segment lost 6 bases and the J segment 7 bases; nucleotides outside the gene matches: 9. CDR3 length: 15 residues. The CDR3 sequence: CASSSEAGGIGELFF. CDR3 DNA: TGTGCCAGCAGCTCGGAAGCGGGAGGAATCGGGGAGCTGTTTTTT. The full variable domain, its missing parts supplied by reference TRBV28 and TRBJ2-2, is DVKVTQSSRYLVKRTGEKVFLECVQDMDHENMFWYRQDPGLGLRLIYFSYDVKMKEKGDIPEGYSVSREKKERFSLILESASTNQTSMYLCASSSEAGGIGELFFGEGSRLTVL.

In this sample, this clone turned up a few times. The CDR3 sequence: CSVRQGAIGELFF. Here the CDR3 DNA reads TGCAGCGTCAGACAGGGGGCGATCGGGGAGCTGTTTTTT. This chain connects TRBV29-1 to TRBJ2-2; 10 bases map to TRBD1. The CDR3 contains 13 residues. From germline, CDR1 is SQVTM and CDR2 ANQGSEA. The ends lost 6 bases at V and 7 bases at J; junction bases unmatched: 5.

As DNA, the CDR3 is TGTGCAAGTCGCTTAGAATCCAGAGAGACCCAGTACTTC. It encodes CASRLESRETQYF. V usage is TRBV12-2 and J usage is TRBJ2-5; TRBD1 was called by the table and not checked on the DNA. TRBV12-2 is annotated as a pseudogene. CDR3 size: 13 residues.

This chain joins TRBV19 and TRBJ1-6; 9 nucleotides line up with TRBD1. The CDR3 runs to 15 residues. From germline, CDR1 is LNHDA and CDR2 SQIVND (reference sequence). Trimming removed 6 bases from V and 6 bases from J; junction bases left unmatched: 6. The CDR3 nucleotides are TGTGCCAGTAGGCAGGGACAGGGCATTAATTCACCCCTCCACTTT. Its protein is CASRQGQGINSPLHF.

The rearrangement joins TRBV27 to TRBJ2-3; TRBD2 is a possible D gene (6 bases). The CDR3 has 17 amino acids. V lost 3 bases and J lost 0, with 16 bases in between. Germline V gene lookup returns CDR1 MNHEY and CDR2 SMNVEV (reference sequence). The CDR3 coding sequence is TGTGCCAGCAGTTTCCGGTCTGCGGGGTCTAGCACAGATACGCAGTATTTT. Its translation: CASSFRSAGSSTDTQYF.

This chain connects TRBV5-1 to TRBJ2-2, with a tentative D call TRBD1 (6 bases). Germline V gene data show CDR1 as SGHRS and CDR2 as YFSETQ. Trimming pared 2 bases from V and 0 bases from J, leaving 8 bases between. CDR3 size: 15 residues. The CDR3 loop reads CASSFGTTNTGELFF. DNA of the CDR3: TGCGCCAGCAGCTTCGGGACAACGAACACCGGGGAGCTGTTTTTT. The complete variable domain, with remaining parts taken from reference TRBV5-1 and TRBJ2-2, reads KAGVTQTPRYLIKTRGQQVTLSCSPISGHRSVSWYQQTPGQGLQFLFEYFSETQRNKGNFPGRFSGRQFSNSRSEMNVSTLELGDSALYLCASSFGTTNTGELFFGEGSRLTVL.

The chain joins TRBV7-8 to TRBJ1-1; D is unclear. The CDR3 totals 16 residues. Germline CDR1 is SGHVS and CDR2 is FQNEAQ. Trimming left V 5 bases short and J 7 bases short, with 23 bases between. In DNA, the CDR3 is TGTGCCAGCAGCAGGAGACGGGTTTTTCCCCCCAGTGAAGCTTTCTTT. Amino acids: CASSRRRVFPPSEAFF.

The CDR3 DNA reads as TGTGCCAGCAGTGTACTAGCGGGGGGCACAGATACGCAGTATTTT. As protein: CASSVLAGGTDTQYF. J is TRBJ2-3 and V is TRBV2; 11 bases are shared with TRBD2. The CDR3 consists of 15 residues. Trimming cost V 4 bases and J 1 base; bases outside gene matches: 1. Germline CDR1 reads SNHLY; CDR2 reads FYNNEI.

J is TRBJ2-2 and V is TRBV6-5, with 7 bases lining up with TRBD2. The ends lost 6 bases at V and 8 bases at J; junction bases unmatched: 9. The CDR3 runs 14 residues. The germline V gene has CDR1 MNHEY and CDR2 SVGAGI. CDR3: CASRPLGGAGELFF. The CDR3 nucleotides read TGTGCCAGCAGGCCACTGGGAGGGGCGGGGGAGCTGTTTTTT.

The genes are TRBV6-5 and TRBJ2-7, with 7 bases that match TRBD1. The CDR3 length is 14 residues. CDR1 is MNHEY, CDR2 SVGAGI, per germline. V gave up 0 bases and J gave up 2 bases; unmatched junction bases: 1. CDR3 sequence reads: CASSYSTGTYEQYF. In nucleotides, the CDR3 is TGTGCCAGCAGTTACTCGACAGGGACCTACGAGCAGTACTTC.

In DNA, the CDR3 is TGTGCCAGCAGCCTGCGGGCTAGCGGCACCACAGATACGCAGTATTTT. Residues: CASSLRASGTTDTQYF. The chain links TRBV5-4 to TRBJ2-3; TRBD2 matches 7 bases. Trimming removed 4 bases from V and 2 bases from J; junction bases left unmatched: 10. Germline lookup yields CDR1 SGHNT and CDR2 YYREEE (reference sequence). The CDR3 consists of 16 residues.

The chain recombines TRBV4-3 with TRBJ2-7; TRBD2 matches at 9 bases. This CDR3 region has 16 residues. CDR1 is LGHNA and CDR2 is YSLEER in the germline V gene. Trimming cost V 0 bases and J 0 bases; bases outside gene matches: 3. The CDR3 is CASSQERTSDSYEQYF. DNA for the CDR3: TGCGCCAGCAGCCAAGAACGGACTAGCGACTCCTACGAGCAGTACTTC.

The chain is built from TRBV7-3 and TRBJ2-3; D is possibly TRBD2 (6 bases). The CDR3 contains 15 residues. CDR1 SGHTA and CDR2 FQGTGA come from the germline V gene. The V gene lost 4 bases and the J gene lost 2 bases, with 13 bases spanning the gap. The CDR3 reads CASSSIGGPTDTQYF. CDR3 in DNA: TGTGCCAGCAGCTCCATAGGAGGGCCCACAGATACGCAGTATTTT.

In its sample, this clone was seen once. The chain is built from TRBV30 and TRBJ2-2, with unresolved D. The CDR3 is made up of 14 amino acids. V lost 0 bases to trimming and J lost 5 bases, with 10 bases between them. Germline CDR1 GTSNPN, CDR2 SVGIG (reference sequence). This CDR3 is CAWSVGVQTGELFF. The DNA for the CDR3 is TGTGCCTGGAGTGTAGGAGTGCAGACCGGGGAGCTGTTTTTT.

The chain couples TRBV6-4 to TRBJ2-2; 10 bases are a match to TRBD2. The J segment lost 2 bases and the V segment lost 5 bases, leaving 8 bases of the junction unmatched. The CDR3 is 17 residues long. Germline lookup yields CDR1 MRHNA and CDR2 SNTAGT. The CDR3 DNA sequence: TGTGCCAGCAGTCCCCTCGCTAGCGGGGGTAACACCGGGGAGCTGTTTTTT. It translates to CASSPLASGGNTGELFF.